The entry below gives a single T cell receptor beta chain sequence along with its context. Its antigen is undetermined. V gave up 4 bases and J gave up 1 base; unmatched junction bases: 5. Germline CDR1 KGHSH, CDR2 LQKENI. The CDR3 totals 15 residues. The sample comes from a study of early T cells in non-severe SARS-CoV-2 infection. Study-level findings and limits: Anti-spike CD8 responses were favored in VDJdb matching, and private and CD4 specificities were missed.

TCRdb used MiXCR to reprocess the 5' RACE reads, holding one entry per CDR3 protein. The sample records about 55,000 distinct CDR3 sequences, about 15% being singletons. V gene TRBV18 combines with J gene TRBJ1-1; 8 bases agree with TRBD1. This TCR was sampled from an adult who was a healthcare worker with PCR-confirmed SARS-CoV-2 infection or an uninfected control (not recorded which). The source material was whole blood, sampled at baseline. The CDR3 bases are TGTGCCAGCTCACTTCGGACAGGGCAGAACACTGAAGCTTTCTTT. Amino acids: CASSLRTGQNTEAFF.